Below are 30 T cell receptor beta chains sequenced from a single sample in a study of blood T cell repertoires in COVID-19. Assay used: immunoSEQ multiplex PCR; TCRdb lists only in-frame clones, some missing. Of a few hundred thousand clones listed, approximately 82% were seen once; the top ten hold roughly 4.5%. The sample comprised peripheral blood. The receptors stem from a man aged 60-69 years who had recovered from COVID-19.

The chain couples TRBV28 to TRBJ1-5; tentatively, D is TRBD1 (5 bases). Germline V lookup: CDR1 MDHEN, CDR2 SYDVKM. V shed 4 bases and J shed 7 bases, with 8 bases lying between them. This CDR3 comprises 12 residues. The CDR3 DNA follows: TGTGCCAGCAGTTGGGGGGAACAGCCCCAGCATTTT. It encodes CASSWGEQPQHF.

The chain links TRBV28 to TRBJ1-2; possible D gene TRBD1, 6 bases. The CDR3 length is 13 residues. Germline loops: CDR1 MDHEN, CDR2 SYDVKM. The V end was cut by 5 bases, the J end by 6 bases, with 13 bases between. CDR3 amino acids: CASSMGGGNGYTF. DNA of the CDR3: TGTGCCAGCAGTATGGGAGGGGGAAATGGCTACACCTTC.

The chain is built from TRBV9 and TRBJ2-2; tentatively, D is TRBD1 (7 bases). Per the germline V gene, CDR1 is SGDLS and CDR2 is YYNGEE. CDR3 length: 17 amino acids. V was clipped by 2 bases and J by 5 bases, with 19 bases between them. As DNA, the CDR3 is TGTGCCAGCAGCGTGCACGCAGGGGGGAGTGGGACCGGGGAGCTGTTTTTT. Its translation is CASSVHAGGSGTGELFF.

V gene TRBV18 combines with J gene TRBJ2-3, with D uncertain. The CDR3 covers 12 residues. Trimming left V 5 bases short and J 5 bases short, with 8 bases between. Germline assignment: CDR1 KGHSH and CDR2 LQKENI. The CDR3 protein is CASSFNGDTQYF. CDR3 nucleotides: TGTGCCAGCTCATTCAACGGAGATACGCAGTATTTT.

This clone was seen a few times. The chain links TRBV4-2 to TRBJ1-1, with D perhaps matching TRBD1 (6 bases). There are 13 residues in the CDR3. Trimming pared 3 bases from V and 8 bases from J, leaving 13 bases between. The germline V gene encodes CDR1 LGHNA and CDR2 YNFKEQ. CDR3: CASSQASGTEAFF. The DNA for the CDR3 is TGTGCCAGCAGCCAGGCGTCCGGGACAGAAGCTTTCTTT.

The genes are TRBV2 and TRBJ1-2; D possibly corresponds to TRBD1 (6 bases). Trimming took 4 bases from V and 8 from J, leaving 17 bases between them. This CDR3 has 14 residues. Germline CDR1 reads SNHLY; CDR2 reads FYNNEI. CDR3 sequence: CASSGGTPPYGYTF. The CDR3 nucleotides are TGTGCCAGCAGTGGGGGGACACCCCCCTACGGCTACACCTTC.

The chain recombines TRBV18 with TRBJ1-3; D is undetermined. CDR3 length equals 14 residues. Deletions cut 6 bases from V and 11 bases from J, with 20 bases between. Germline lookup yields CDR1 KGHSH and CDR2 LQKENI. As DNA, the CDR3 is TGTGCCAGCTCCCCCTCTGCACGACTAAGCGCCATATATTTT. This codes for CASSPSARLSAIYF.

In the case of this clone: The junction differs from germline at one of its ends, possibly a read error. The V and J genes are TRBV7-7 and TRBJ2-5, with a tentative D call TRBD2 (6 bases). Per the germline V gene, CDR1 is SSHAT and CDR2 is FNYEAQ (reference sequence). There are 14 residues in the CDR3. CDR3 loop: CASSFGGTQETQYF. CDR3 DNA sequence: TGTGCTAGCAGCTTTGGGGGGACCCAAGAGACCCAGTACTTC.

This chain uses TRBV14 with TRBJ2-1, with D tentatively TRBD2 (5 bases). Germline values: CDR1 SGHDN, CDR2 FVKESK. Deletions cut 4 bases from V and 7 bases from J, with 20 bases between. This CDR3 has 16 amino acids. CDR3 protein: CASSRALRAGQNEQFF. The CDR3 coding sequence is TGTGCCAGCAGCCGCGCCTTGAGGGCTGGGCAGAATGAGCAGTTCTTC.

The chain combines TRBV3-1 (or the pseudogene TRBV3-2) with TRBJ2-1; TRBD2 might be the D (5 bases). Trimming took off 1 base at V and 7 bases at J, with 17 bases between the two ends. The CDR3 is 16 residues long. Germline CDR1 and CDR2: LGHDT and YNNKEL (reference sequence). For the CDR3, the DNA is TGTGCCAGCAGCCAAGGAGAGGCGGGTTACGGGAATGAGCAGTTCTTC. Translating it yields CASSQGEAGYGNEQFF.

The rearrangement uses TRBV21-1 and TRBJ1-2; the DNA was not compared with TRBD1, the D call given in the table. TRBV21-1 is a recognized pseudogene. This CDR3 has 14 amino acids. CDR3 sequence reads: CASRRDRGLDGYTF. The CDR3 DNA reads as TGTGCCAGCAGGAGGGACAGGGGGCTCGATGGCTACACCTTC.

The chain links TRBV5-1 to TRBJ2-7; D might be TRBD1 (7 bases). V lost 0 bases and J 2 bases, leaving 15 bases between the germline ends. CDR1 and CDR2 from the germline V gene are SGHRS and YFSETQ. The length of the CDR3 is 16 residues. CDR3 amino acids: CASSLGGGTETYEQYF. The CDR3, as DNA: TGCGCCAGCAGCTTGGGCGGAGGGACAGAGACCTACGAGCAGTACTTC.

The J gene is TRBJ1-6, the V gene TRBV6-6, with D possibly being TRBD1 (5 bases). The germline CDR1 and CDR2 sequences are MNHNY and SVGAGI (reference sequence). CDR3 length: 13 amino acids. V was shortened by 4 bases and J by 7 bases, with 8 bases between the two germline ends. The CDR3 sequence: CASSSRGNSPLHF. The DNA of the CDR3 is TGTGCCAGCAGTTCCCGGGGGAATTCACCCCTCCACTTT.

V usage is TRBV2 and J usage is TRBJ2-7, with TRBD2 matching over 12 bases. CDR1 is SNHLY, CDR2 FYNNEI, per germline. This CDR3 contains 16 residues. The J segment lost 6 bases and the V segment lost 7 bases, leaving 13 bases of the junction unmatched. The CDR3 here is CASMRTSGAPGIEQYF. Written as DNA, the CDR3 is TGTGCCAGCATGAGGACTAGCGGGGCGCCAGGGATCGAGCAGTACTTC.

The chain recombines TRBV10-3 with TRBJ1-4; D not resolved. The V gene's germline CDR1 is ENHRY and CDR2 SYGVKD. The CDR3 consists of 14 residues. The germline V and J ends were trimmed by 4 bases and 3 bases, with 9 bases remaining between them. CDR3 in amino acids: CAISGSLSNEKLFF. The CDR3 bases are TGTGCCATCAGTGGTTCTTTATCTAATGAAAAACTGTTTTTT.

The chain employs TRBV7-2 and TRBJ1-2, with unresolved D. Per germline, CDR1 SGHTA and CDR2 FQGNSA. The CDR3 contains 14 residues. The germline V and J ends were trimmed by 0 bases and 5 bases, with 10 bases remaining between them. The CDR3 nucleotides are TGTGCCAGCAGCTTAGCAGGGAGTGAGTATGGCTACACCTTC. Protein product: CASSLAGSEYGYTF.

This rearrangement joins TRBV9 to TRBJ2-1; 11 bases fit TRBD2. Germline V gives CDR1 SGDLS, CDR2 YYNGEE. The ends lost 0 bases at V and 1 base at J; junction bases unmatched: 6. There are 18 residues in the CDR3. The DNA of the CDR3 is TGTGCCAGCAGCGTAGGCCTAGCGGGGGGAGGGTCCTACAATGAGCAGTTCTTC. Protein sequence: CASSVGLAGGGSYNEQFF.

The rearrangement joins TRBV4-1 to TRBJ2-7, with TRBD2 identical over 15 bases. The CDR3 is 18 amino acids. The germline gives CDR1 MGHRA, CDR2 YSYEKL. V trimming: 0 bases; J trimming: 0 bases; junction bases outside the gene matches: 3. CDR3 protein: CASSQDRGLAGGSYEQYF. The CDR3 region has the DNA TGCGCCAGCAGCCAAGATCGGGGACTAGCGGGAGGCTCCTACGAGCAGTACTTC.

Worth noting for this clone: Its ends do not fully match the called genes, so a read error is possible. This rearrangement joins TRBV28 to TRBJ2-7; TRBD1 agrees at 10 bases. Germline CDR1 reads MDHEN; CDR2 reads SYDVKM. This CDR3 contains 13 residues. CDR3 sequence (DNA): TGTGCCAGCAGGGACCCCGGTGGGGACAGGGGTGACTTC. Translated: CASRDPGGDRGDF.

This chain connects TRBV4-1 to TRBJ2-7, with TRBD2 matching over 8 bases. The V gene end was trimmed by 0 bases and the J gene end by 6 bases; junction bases not matched to a gene: 10. CDR1 is MGHRA and CDR2 is YSYEKL in the germline V gene. The CDR3 totals 16 residues. CDR3 residues: CASSQDLFREGGEQYF. The DNA of the CDR3 is TGCGCCAGCAGCCAAGATCTCTTCCGGGAGGGCGGCGAGCAGTACTTC.

The gene calls are TRBV19 and TRBJ1-4; 10 positions match TRBD1. Germline-derived CDR1 and CDR2 are LNHDA and SQIVND (reference sequence). J gave up 4 bases and V 10 bases, and 12 bases lay outside the gene matches. The CDR3 is 16 residues long. DNA of the CDR3: TGTGCCACTAAATCCCGGGACAGGGGATTTAATGAAAAACTGTTTTTT. It yields the protein CATKSRDRGFNEKLFF.

Note on this clone: The junction and the germline gene differ at one end; a read error may be behind it. The chain joins TRBV28 to TRBJ1-2; 7 positions match TRBD1. This CDR3 spans 12 amino acids. Germline V gene sequence: CDR1 MDHEN, CDR2 SYDVKM. The CDR3 bases are TGTGCCAGCAGTTTGACGGGACAGAGGACCCACTTC. It specifies CASSLTGQRTHF.

The table lists this clone with a few counts. The genes are TRBV19 and TRBJ1-5; D perhaps matches TRBD1 (5 bases). Per the germline V gene, CDR1 is LNHDA and CDR2 is SQIVND (reference sequence). Trimming removed 7 bases at V and 2 bases at J, with 21 bases between. The CDR3 sequence is 17 residues long. The CDR3 DNA reads TGTGCCAGTACTGACAGTCCGCCTGCCTCTGGCAATCAGCCCCAGCATTTT. Amino acid sequence: CASTDSPPASGNQPQHF.

The rearrangement links TRBV11-2 to TRBJ1-3; D is perhaps TRBD1 (5 bases). The CDR3 consists of 15 residues. Trimming left V 5 bases short and J 0 bases short, with 11 bases between. Germline CDR1 reads SGHAT; CDR2 reads FQNNGV. CDR3 nucleotides: TGTGCCAGCAGCAGTACAGGACGCTCTGGAAACACCATATATTTT. This sequence encodes CASSSTGRSGNTIYF.

The chain employs TRBV5-1 and TRBJ2-3; tentatively, D is TRBD1 (5 bases). V dropped 0 bases and J dropped 0 bases, with 8 bases sitting between them. Looked up from germline, CDR1 is SGHRS and CDR2 is YFSETQ. The CDR3 is made up of 15 amino acids. The CDR3 coding sequence is TGCGCCAGCAGCTTGGGCGGACACAGCACAGATACGCAGTATTTT. Protein sequence: CASSLGGHSTDTQYF.

The count of this clone is one. This rearrangement joins TRBV6-5 to TRBJ2-7, with a tentative D call TRBD2 (6 bases). Germline V gene sequence: CDR1 MNHEY, CDR2 SVGAGI. CDR3 size: 12 residues. The V gene lost 8 bases and the J gene lost 7 bases, with 15 bases spanning the gap. The CDR3 is CASGGVAGEQYF. CDR3 nucleotide sequence: TGTGCCAGCGGCGGGGTGGCGGGTGAGCAGTACTTC.

The V gene is TRBV10-3, the J gene TRBJ1-3; 7 nucleotides line up with TRBD1. CDR1 is ENHRY, CDR2 SYGVKD, per germline. The V gene end was trimmed by 10 bases and the J gene end by 2 bases; junction bases not matched to a gene: 11. The CDR3 loop spans 15 amino acids. CDR3 loop: CASSPGQLPGNTIYF. CDR3 bases: TGTGCCAGCTCGCCGGGACAGCTCCCTGGAAACACCATATATTTT.

The chain is built from TRBV12-3 or TRBV12-4 and TRBJ1-1, with D unclear. V was shortened by 8 bases and J by 7 bases, with 11 bases between the two germline ends. The CDR3 contains 11 residues. This CDR3 is CASYNQVEAFF. CDR3 DNA: TGTGCCAGCTACAACCAGGTTGAAGCTTTCTTT.

The V gene is TRBV20-1, the J gene TRBJ2-1; no clear D gene. Germline CDR1 DFQATT, CDR2 SNEGSKA (reference sequence). The V and J ends lost 3 bases and 8 bases respectively, with 14 bases between them. CDR3 size: 13 residues. The CDR3 protein is CSASTLSSYEQFF. The CDR3 bases are TGCAGTGCTAGTACTCTCTCGAGCTATGAGCAGTTCTTC.

The rearrangement links TRBV6-2 or TRBV6-3 to TRBJ1-1, with a tentative D call TRBD1 (5 bases). Trimming shortened V by 5 bases and J by 6 bases, and 7 bases separated the two germline ends. This CDR3 is 11 amino acids long. CDR1 is MNHEY and CDR2 is SVGEGT in the germline V gene. The CDR3 sequence is CASSQGSEAFF. CDR3 nucleotide sequence: TGTGCCAGCAGTCAGGGCTCTGAAGCTTTCTTT.